A single sample is the source of the 18 T cell receptor beta chains below, sequenced in a study of T-cell reconstitution after alpha-beta-depleted transplantation in children. The library targeted TCRbeta and was prepared with unique molecular identifiers. From the PCR reads, TCRdb called clonotypes with MiXCR, one entry per CDR3 protein. The sample has about 610,000 distinct CDR3 sequences, over 9.5% seen once; the top ten hold less than 5%. This sample comprised PBMCs from the stem cell graft donor, obtained from the stem cell graft. Receptor source: a human donor who donated a stem cell graft to a child with acute myeloid leukemia.

This clonotype was observed a handful of times. The CDR3 is CASSSSWTGPDNEQFF. The CDR3 coding sequence is TGTGCCAGCAGCTCCTCCTGGACGGGACCAGATAATGAGCAGTTCTTC. The chain couples TRBV5-6 to TRBJ2-1; D tentatively fits TRBD1 or TRBD2 (5 bases each). The V end was cut by 3 bases, the J end by 7 bases, with 20 bases between. This CDR3 has 16 amino acids. Germline-derived CDR1 and CDR2 are SGHDT and YYEEEE.

The V gene is TRBV27, the J gene TRBJ1-5; D is unclear. Germline-derived CDR1 and CDR2 are MNHEY and SMNVEV (reference sequence). The CDR3 contains 15 residues. Trimming removed 5 bases from V and 2 bases from J, with 13 bases in between. The CDR3 DNA reads TGTGCCAGCAGTCTCACCTGGGGTGGCAATCAGCCCCAGCATTTT. Its translation: CASSLTWGGNQPQHF.

In its sample, this clonotype was seen many times. The chain couples TRBV6-6 to TRBJ1-3, with a possible D match to TRBD1 (6 bases). The CDR3 runs 13 residues. Germline lookup yields CDR1 MNHNY and CDR2 SVGAGI (reference sequence). Trimming took 5 bases from V and 4 from J, leaving 9 bases between them. CDR3 protein: CASSPGQGNTIYF. The CDR3 DNA is TGTGCCAGCAGTCCCGGACAGGGAAACACCATATATTTT.

This clonotype appeared many times. This chain connects TRBV5-1 to TRBJ1-4, with 7 bases aligning to TRBD1. Germline V gene data show CDR1 as SGHRS and CDR2 as YFSETQ. This CDR3 comprises 14 residues. With 7 bases clipped from V and 5 bases from J, the junction kept 8 bases outside the gene matches. CDR3 sequence (DNA): TGCGCCAGCCGATCCGGGACAGTAAATGAAAAACTGTTTTTT. Amino acid sequence: CASRSGTVNEKLFF.

This clonotype turned up a few times. The chain is built from TRBV20-1 and TRBJ2-1; 9 bases align to TRBD2. Germline CDR1 DFQATT, CDR2 SNEGSKA (reference sequence). V was clipped by 7 bases and J by 6 bases; unmatched bases: 7. The CDR3 extends over 13 amino acids. CDR3 residues: CSGDSGGLNEQFF. In DNA, the CDR3 is TGCAGTGGGGATAGCGGGGGCCTCAATGAGCAGTTCTTC.

This clonotype was detected ten times or more. This chain joins TRBV7-2 and TRBJ2-3, with 8 bases fitting TRBD2. The germline V gene has CDR1 SGHTA and CDR2 FQGNSA. Trimming cost V 6 bases and J 4 bases; bases outside gene matches: 9. The CDR3 has 15 residues. This CDR3 reads CASSTIAGSADTQYF. CDR3 coding DNA: TGTGCCAGCAGTACAATAGCGGGAAGTGCAGATACGCAGTATTTT.

The V call is TRBV29-1, the J call TRBJ2-2; no clear D gene. CDR1 and CDR2 from the germline V gene are SQVTM and ANQGSEA. The CDR3 has 13 residues. Trimming left V 1 base short and J 3 bases short, with 6 bases between. CDR3 region: CSVEVPDTGELFF. CDR3 nucleotides: TGCAGCGTTGAAGTTCCGGACACCGGGGAGCTGTTTTTT.

This clonotype was counted many times. CDR3 residues: CASSLDMDTEAFF. The CDR3 coding sequence is TGTGCCAGCAGCTTAGATATGGACACTGAAGCTTTCTTT. The V gene is TRBV7-9, the J gene TRBJ1-1; the D is unclear. The V gene lost 1 base and the J gene lost 3 bases, with 6 bases spanning the gap. Germline values: CDR1 SEHNR, CDR2 FQNEAQ (reference sequence). The CDR3 runs 13 residues.

This clonotype was detected ten times or more. The rearrangement links TRBV5-1 to TRBJ2-5; 7 bases are shared with TRBD2. The CDR3 consists of 16 residues. The V segment lost 4 bases and the J segment 5 bases; nucleotides outside the gene matches: 14. The germline gives CDR1 SGHRS, CDR2 YFSETQ. The CDR3 DNA is TGCGCCAGCAGCCCCCTCCTAGCGGCCTTGGGTGAGACCCAGTACTTC. Amino acid sequence: CASSPLLAALGETQYF.

This clonotype was seen repeatedly, ten times or more. The chain recombines TRBV12-3 or TRBV12-4 with TRBJ1-4, with D maybe TRBD1 (6 bases). This CDR3 is 14 amino acids long. V was shortened by 2 bases and J by 11 bases, with 15 bases between the two germline ends. This CDR3 reads CASSLNREVIKLFF. The CDR3 coding sequence is TGTGCCAGCAGTTTAAACAGGGAGGTGATTAAACTGTTTTTT.

This clonotype has a handful of counts. This CDR3 is CASSFSIIRSSYEQYF. CDR3 DNA sequence: TGTGCCAGCAGTTTTTCCATAATCAGGAGCTCCTACGAGCAGTACTTC. The V and J genes are TRBV28 and TRBJ2-7; D is uncertain. The V gene's germline CDR1 is MDHEN and CDR2 SYDVKM. The V end was cut by 3 bases, the J end by 0 bases, with 15 bases between. The CDR3 is made up of 16 amino acids.

This chain connects TRBV5-6 to TRBJ2-7, with D tentatively TRBD1 (5 bases). The germline CDR1 and CDR2 sequences are SGHDT and YYEEEE. The CDR3 sequence is 15 residues long. Trimming removed 6 bases at V and 0 bases at J, with 16 bases between. CDR3 residues: CASTKQGNLSYEQYF. In DNA form, the CDR3 reads TGTGCCAGCACCAAGCAGGGTAACCTCTCCTACGAGCAGTACTTC. The full variable domain, in which reference TRBV5-6 and TRBJ2-7 provide the parts outside the CDR3, is DAGVTQSPTHLIKTRGQQVTLRCSPKSGHDTVSWYQQALGQGPQFIFQYYEEEERQRGNFPDRFSGHQFPNYSSELNVNALLLGDSALYLCASTKQGNLSYEQYFGPGTRLTVT.

J is TRBJ2-1 and V is TRBV12-3 or TRBV12-4, with 10 bases lining up with TRBD2. The J segment lost 8 bases and the V segment lost 6 bases, leaving 13 bases of the junction unmatched. CDR3 length equals 16 residues. The CDR3 bases are TGTGCCAGCAGCCCCTGGGCGAGCGGGAGGGCCCATGAGCAGTTCTTC. This gives the protein CASSPWASGRAHEQFF.

This clonotype came up a few times. V is TRBV15 and J is TRBJ1-5; the D gene is possibly TRBD1 (5 bases). This CDR3 comprises 14 residues. Germline V CDR1 and CDR2: LNHNV, YYDKDF (reference sequence). Trimming took off 0 bases at V and 5 bases at J, with 8 bases between the two ends. The CDR3 region is CATSRDRGDQPQHF. The CDR3 bases are TGTGCCACCAGCAGAGATCGGGGGGATCAGCCCCAGCATTTT.

The chain carries TRBV20-1 and TRBJ2-7; 9 bases fit TRBD1. Germline V gene data show CDR1 as DFQATT and CDR2 as SNEGSKA (reference sequence). J gave up 0 bases and V 3 bases, and 6 bases lay outside the gene matches. The CDR3 covers 15 residues. The CDR3 DNA sequence: TGCAGTGCTAGGGGGGACAGGGACATCTCCTACGAGCAGTACTTC. Residues: CSARGDRDISYEQYF.

This clonotype was detected many times. The chain links TRBV4-3 to TRBJ2-7, with TRBD2 matching over 13 bases. V shed 5 bases, J shed 3 bases, and the junction held 4 bases outside the gene matches. The germline V gene encodes CDR1 LGHNA and CDR2 YSLEER. CDR3 size: 15 residues. The chain's CDR3 is CASSSRLAGGYEQYF. Here the CDR3 DNA reads TGCGCCAGCAGCTCTCGACTAGCGGGAGGCTACGAGCAGTACTTC.

Ten or more counts support this clonotype. This chain links TRBV6-5 with TRBJ2-1, with D possibly called TRBD1 or TRBD2 (6 bases each). Germline CDR1 reads MNHEY; CDR2 reads SVGAGI. CDR3 length equals 15 residues. Trimming cost V 6 bases and J 1 base, with 13 bases left between them. In nucleotides, the CDR3 is TGTGCCAGCAGCTCAGGGGACTGGTCCTACAATGAGCAGTTCTTC. Protein: CASSSGDWSYNEQFF.

This clonotype has a count of ten or more. This sequence joins TRBV7-2 and TRBJ2-2; 9 positions match TRBD2. The CDR3 consists of 15 residues. Unmatched junction bases numbered 5, after V lost 5 bases and J lost 4 bases. From germline, CDR1 is SGHTA and CDR2 FQGNSA. The CDR3 bases are TGTGCCAGCAGCGCCGTAGCGGGAGCCACCGGGGAGCTGTTTTTT. Protein product: CASSAVAGATGELFF.